A single sample is the source of the 20 T cell receptor beta chains below, sequenced in a study of blood T cell repertoires in COVID-19. Only in-frame clones appear in the TCRdb table, and some are missing; sequencing was by immunoSEQ multiplex PCR. The data contain roughly 240,000 clones, 82% of them singletons. The material sequenced was peripheral blood. All receptors derive from a woman in her 70s with acute or convalescent COVID-19.

The genes are TRBV7-8 and TRBJ1-6, with TRBD1 matching over 9 bases. The CDR3 consists of 17 residues. The V segment lost 5 bases and the J segment 7 bases; nucleotides outside the gene matches: 12. The germline V gene has CDR1 SGHVS and CDR2 FQNEAQ. CDR3 sequence reads: CASSHGPGQGKNSPLHF. Here the CDR3 DNA reads TGTGCCAGCAGCCACGGTCCAGGACAGGGGAAAAATTCACCCCTCCACTTT.

With respect to this clone: The junction departs from the called germline gene at one end, perhaps through a read error. The chain couples TRBV9 to TRBJ1-6; 7 nucleotides align to TRBD1. Germline V lookup: CDR1 SGDLS, CDR2 YYNGEE. The CDR3 has 13 amino acids. The CDR3 region is CASSVGLRGRCYF. DNA for the CDR3: TGTGCCAGCAGCGTAGGGCTGAGGGGGCGCTGCTACTTT.

V gene TRBV14 combines with J gene TRBJ1-1; weak D call: TRBD1 (5 bases). V lost 4 bases, J lost 0 bases, and 9 bases lay in between. The germline gives CDR1 SGHDN, CDR2 FVKESK. CDR3 length: 14 residues. The CDR3 protein is CASSLQALNTEAFF. DNA of the CDR3: TGTGCCAGCAGCCTACAGGCCCTGAACACTGAAGCTTTCTTT.

The sample holds a few counts of this clone. V usage is TRBV28 and J usage is TRBJ1-2; maybe TRBD1 (5 bases). The CDR3 covers 11 residues. Trimming took off 6 bases at V and 8 bases at J, with 10 bases between the two ends. Looked up from germline, CDR1 is MDHEN and CDR2 is SYDVKM. The CDR3 reads CASRAGWGYTF. The CDR3 coding sequence is TGTGCCAGCAGGGCAGGGTGGGGCTACACCTTC.

V and J are TRBV4-1 and TRBJ1-1; 7 bases line up with TRBD1. The CDR3 extends over 17 amino acids. Germline V CDR1 and CDR2: MGHRA, YSYEKL. V was pared by 6 bases and J by 1 base, with 14 bases of the junction left unmatched. CDR3 coding DNA: TGCGCCAGCAGAAAGATGGGCAGGGGGGTTTGGAACACTGAAGCTTTCTTT. Protein: CASRKMGRGVWNTEAFF.

This clone showed up just once. In DNA form, the CDR3 reads TGTGCCAGCAGCTTACAGAGCAATCAGCCCCAGCATTTT. It specifies CASSLQSNQPQHF. The chain employs TRBV7-6 and TRBJ1-5; D is uncertain. V dropped 2 bases and J dropped 1 base, with 3 bases sitting between them. Per the germline V gene, CDR1 is SGHVS and CDR2 is FNYEAQ. The CDR3 is 13 amino acids. Supplemented by reference TRBV7-6 and TRBJ1-5, the full variable domain reads GAGVSQSPRYKVTKRGQDVALRCDPISGHVSLYWYRQALGQGPEFLTYFNYEAQQDKSGLPNDRFSAERPEGSISTLTIQRTEQRDSAMYRCASSLQSNQPQHFGDGTRLSIL.

The chain couples TRBV5-1 to TRBJ2-7; 9 bases map to TRBD1. This CDR3 spans 14 amino acids. V lost 3 bases, J lost 7 bases, and 8 bases stayed unmatched. Germline lookup yields CDR1 SGHRS and CDR2 YFSETQ. The CDR3 DNA reads as TGCGCCAGCAGCTCGGACAGGGGTTCGCGGGAGCAGTACTTC. The encoded protein is CASSSDRGSREQYF.

The V and J genes are TRBV21-1 and TRBJ2-7; the tabulated D call, TRBD1, remains unverified against the DNA. TRBV21-1 is designated a pseudogene. The CDR3 is 17 residues long. The CDR3 nucleotides read TGTGCCAGCAGCAAAGAAGAAGGGACAGGGGTTACCTACGAGCAGTACTTC. This sequence encodes CASSKEEGTGVTYEQYF.

The chain has TRBV5-5 and TRBJ1-5; 7 bases map to TRBD1. Germline CDR1 reads SGHKS; CDR2 reads YYEKEE (reference sequence). This CDR3 has 15 amino acids. The junction had 9 bases not matched to a gene; V was cut back by 2 bases and J by 7 bases. The CDR3 DNA reads as TGTGCCAGCAGCTTAACCGGGACAGAAGAACAGCCCCAGCATTTT. This translates into CASSLTGTEEQPQHF.

The chain joins TRBV2 to TRBJ2-5; TRBD1 aligns across 9 bases. V was pared by 7 bases and J by 7 bases, with 10 bases of the junction left unmatched. Germline CDR1 and CDR2: SNHLY and FYNNEI. The CDR3 contains 14 residues. CDR3 protein: CASNSGQGLGTQYF. In DNA form, the CDR3 reads TGTGCCAGCAATTCCGGACAGGGGCTAGGGACCCAGTACTTC.

The V call is TRBV6-5, the J call TRBJ1-3; 7 nucleotides agree with TRBD1. The CDR3 extends over 15 amino acids. After removal of 2 bases from V and 2 bases from J, the junction contained 3 bases not matched to a gene. CDR1 MNHEY and CDR2 SVGAGI come from the germline V gene. CDR3 residues: CASSYRQGPGNTIYF. CDR3 bases: TGTGCCAGCAGTTACCGACAGGGACCTGGAAACACCATATATTTT.

The chain employs TRBV5-1 and TRBJ1-2, with 10 bases matching TRBD1. Germline-derived CDR1 and CDR2 are SGHRS and YFSETQ. The junction had 4 bases not matched to a gene; V was cut back by 4 bases and J by 4 bases. This CDR3 has 14 amino acids. For the CDR3, the DNA is TGCGCCAGCAGCAACGGACAGGGGGGCTATGGCTACACCTTC. As protein: CASSNGQGGYGYTF. The whole variable domain, remainder taken from reference TRBV5-1 and TRBJ1-2, is KAGVTQTPRYLIKTRGQQVTLSCSPISGHRSVSWYQQTPGQGLQFLFEYFSETQRNKGNFPGRFSGRQFSNSRSEMNVSTLELGDSALYLCASSNGQGGYGYTFGSGTRLTVV.

This clone was picked up one time. The chain's CDR3 is CASSPRTGTIYGYTF. In nucleotides, the CDR3 is TGTGCCAGCAGCCCCCGGACAGGGACAATCTATGGCTACACCTTC. The rearrangement joins TRBV7-2 to TRBJ1-2, with 8 bases matching TRBD1. Germline CDR1 reads SGHTA; CDR2 reads FQGNSA. V lost 5 bases to trimming and J lost 4 bases; unmatched junction nucleotides: 9. This CDR3 has 15 amino acids.

Details on this clone: This specimen includes other DNA sequences encoding the same CDR3. The chain combines TRBV6-2 or TRBV6-3 with TRBJ1-1; a possible D gene is TRBD1 (6 bases). Germline lookup yields CDR1 MNHEY and CDR2 SVGEGT. The CDR3 is 13 residues long. V lost 0 bases to trimming and J lost 4 bases, with 6 bases between them. The CDR3: CASSYSGGTEAFF. The CDR3, as DNA: TGTGCCAGCAGTTACTCAGGGGGCACTGAAGCTTTCTTT.

The J gene is TRBJ1-4, the V gene TRBV30; possible D gene TRBD1, 5 bases. This CDR3 is 14 amino acids long. Trimming cost V 4 bases and J 5 bases, with 14 bases left between them. Germline lookup yields CDR1 GTSNPN and CDR2 SVGIG (reference sequence). The CDR3 protein is CAWNPLGGNEKLFF. CDR3 nucleotides: TGTGCCTGGAACCCCTTGGGGGGGAATGAAAAACTGTTTTTT.

This rearrangement joins TRBV11-2 to TRBJ2-1; tentatively, D is TRBD2 (5 bases). Between the trimmed V and J ends, which lost 1 base and 5 bases, there was a span of 6 bases. The CDR3 totals 13 residues. In germline, CDR1 is SGHAT, CDR2 FQNNGV. The CDR3 nucleotides are TGTGCCAGCAGCTTAGCGGGGAACAATGAGCAGTTCTTC. Translation gives CASSLAGNNEQFF. Together with reference TRBV11-2 and TRBJ2-1, the CDR3 gives the full variable domain: EAGVAQSPRYKIIEKRQSVAFWCNPISGHATLYWYQQILGQGPKLLIQFQNNGVVDDSQLPKDRFSAERLKGVDSTLKIQPAKLEDSAVYLCASSLAGNNEQFFGPGTRLTVL.

The chain links TRBV18 to TRBJ1-5, with D unclear. Germline loops: CDR1 KGHSH, CDR2 LQKENI. This CDR3 contains 16 residues. V lost 3 bases and J lost 8, with 20 bases in between. The CDR3 DNA sequence: TGTGCCAGCTCACCTGAGGCGCCCCTCATCCGAAAGCCCCAGCATTTT. Amino acids: CASSPEAPLIRKPQHF.

The chain couples TRBV5-1 to TRBJ1-5, with D perhaps matching TRBD1 (5 bases). The length of the CDR3 is 14 residues. From germline, CDR1 is SGHRS and CDR2 YFSETQ. The germline V and J ends were trimmed by 2 bases and 2 bases, with 8 bases remaining between them. The CDR3 loop reads CASSLMTGNQPQHF. The CDR3, as DNA: TGCGCCAGCAGCTTAATGACAGGCAATCAGCCCCAGCATTTT.

J is TRBJ2-2 and V is TRBV25-1, with D possibly being TRBD1 (7 bases). Trimming took off 3 bases at V and 1 base at J, with 12 bases between the two ends. CDR3 size: 16 residues. Germline CDR1 reads MGHDK; CDR2 reads SYGVNS. The CDR3 sequence: CASSDPQGGNTGELFF. CDR3 DNA sequence: TGTGCCAGCAGTGATCCCCAGGGGGGGAACACCGGGGAGCTGTTTTTT.

V gene TRBV5-6 combines with J gene TRBJ1-1; 9 bases map to TRBD1. From germline, CDR1 is SGHDT and CDR2 YYEEEE. The CDR3 spans 13 residues. J was trimmed by 5 bases and V by 4 bases; bases with no gene match: 3. The chain's CDR3 is CASSPGQGTEAFF. CDR3 nucleotides: TGTGCCAGCAGCCCAGGACAGGGGACTGAAGCTTTCTTT.